The source of this T cell receptor (beta chain) is a study of tumor-infiltrating lymphocytes in primary liver carcinoma. From 20-30 mg of unsorted bulk tissue, DNA and RNA were co-extracted together. Treatment of the patients' primary liver carcinoma consisted of surgical resection. TCR beta cDNA came from roughly 450 ng total RNA, primed with a constant-region primer. Researchers made the TCR beta libraries by running three nested multiplex PCR rounds with slightly modified ARM-PCR. The first two PCR rounds, roughly 10 cycles each, used TRBV1-TRBV30 forward primers and a C-beta reverse primer. TCRdb re-called the multiplex PCR reads with MiXCR, one entry per CDR3 protein. The repertoire holds approximately 80,000 distinct CDR3 sequences, approximately 70% seen once, with approximately 26% in the top ten. The CDR3 covers 13 residues. Trimming left V 3 bases short and J 11 bases short, with 17 bases between. Germline V lookup: CDR1 SGHRS, CDR2 YFSETQ.

Study findings and constraints: Tumor region pairs overlapped more than did tumor-adjacent and tumor-blood pairs. Relative to blood, tumors carried a significantly larger fraction of the repertoire in their top 250 clones (p = 0.039).

This clonotype was observed at least ten times. Its target is not known. Sequencing used tumor-adjacent normal liver tissue. The chain employs TRBV5-1 and TRBJ1-1; possibly TRBD1 for D (5 bases). This clonotype was sampled from a middle-aged man with primary liver carcinoma and hepatitis B virus infection. This CDR3 reads CASSYSVTGDAFF. As DNA, the CDR3 is TGCGCCAGCAGCTACTCTGTAACGGGGGATGCTTTCTTT. Variable domain in full (rest from reference TRBV5-1 and TRBJ1-1): KAGVTQTPRYLIKTRGQQVTLSCSPISGHRSVSWYQQTPGQGLQFLFEYFSETQRNKGNFPGRFSGRQFSNSRSEMNVSTLELGDSALYLCASSYSVTGDAFFGQGTRLTVV.